The next 14 T cell receptor beta chains were all read from a single sample in a study of blood T cell repertoires in COVID-19. Repertoires were generated with immunoSEQ multiplex PCR, while TCRdb's copy carries only in-frame clones and drops some. The sample lists around 30,000 clones; around 90% were seen once. The specimen sequenced was peripheral blood. These receptors originate from a man between 70 and 80 years old with active or convalescent COVID-19.

The J gene is TRBJ1-2, the V gene TRBV6-1, with TRBD1 as a possible D gene (6 bases). CDR3 length: 13 residues. V was trimmed by 1 base and J by 7 bases, leaving 10 bases between them. The germline V gene has CDR1 MNHNS and CDR2 SASEGT. The CDR3 reads CASSEGRGIGYTF. Written as DNA, the CDR3 is TGTGCCAGCAGTGAAGGCAGGGGTATTGGCTACACCTTC.

This chain joins TRBV5-1 and TRBJ2-5; 15 nucleotides align to TRBD2. Germline CDR1 SGHRS, CDR2 YFSETQ. The CDR3 is made up of 18 amino acids. After removal of 5 bases from V and 2 bases from J, the junction contained 10 bases not matched to a gene. The CDR3 region has the DNA TGCGCCAGCAGTACAGGACTAGCGGGAGGGCCGGTGCAAGAGACCCAGTACTTC. It is translated as CASSTGLAGGPVQETQYF.

Comment on this clone: The junction does not match germline at one end; this may be a read error. This rearrangement joins TRBV3-1 (or the pseudogene TRBV3-2) to TRBJ1-2; unclear D gene. The germline V gene encodes CDR1 LGHDT and CDR2 YNNKEL (reference sequence). The CDR3 has 15 residues. The DNA for the CDR3 is TGTGCCAGCAGCCAAGATGGCCAGTGGGCTCTCTCCCGACACTTC. As protein: CASSQDGQWALSRHF.

The CDR3 nucleotides are TGTGCCACAGGCGAGACTAGCGGGGCCAACACCGGGGAGCTGTTTTTT. As protein: CATGETSGANTGELFF. This chain links TRBV10-3 with TRBJ2-2, with 11 bases that match TRBD2. V shed 10 bases, J shed 2 bases, and the junction held 9 bases outside the gene matches. From germline, CDR1 is ENHRY and CDR2 SYGVKD. This CDR3 contains 16 residues.

This clone has only a few counts. V gene TRBV5-1 combines with J gene TRBJ1-6, with D possibly matching TRBD1 (5 bases). In germline, CDR1 is SGHRS, CDR2 YFSETQ. Trimming removed 0 bases from V and 12 bases from J, with 7 bases in between. The CDR3 sequence is 12 residues long. The CDR3 DNA reads as TGCGCCAGCAGCTTGGTGGGGGGACCCCTCCACTTT. Its translation is CASSLVGGPLHF.

The gene calls are TRBV27 and TRBJ2-3; 14 bases are shared with TRBD2. Germline V CDR1 and CDR2: MNHEY, SMNVEV (reference sequence). The CDR3 runs 18 residues. Unmatched junction bases numbered 11, after V lost 4 bases and J lost 5 bases. For the CDR3, the DNA is TGTGCCAGCAGTTCGGGACTAGCGGGAGTGGGGTGGGGAGATACGCAGTATTTT. Its translation: CASSSGLAGVGWGDTQYF.

The gene calls are TRBV18 and TRBJ2-1, with 7 bases identical to TRBD2. This CDR3 is 15 amino acids long. Losses at the gene ends were 2 bases for V and 3 bases for J; bases not matched to a gene: 4. Germline V gene lookup returns CDR1 KGHSH and CDR2 LQKENI. DNA for the CDR3: TGTGCCAGCTCACCATCGGGAGGCCTCTACAATGAGCAGTTCTTC. Encoded protein: CASSPSGGLYNEQFF.

The chain links TRBV30 to TRBJ1-2, with unresolved D. The V gene's germline CDR1 is GTSNPN and CDR2 SVGIG (reference sequence). Deletions cut 5 bases from V and 9 bases from J, with 13 bases between. The CDR3 extends over 11 amino acids. The CDR3 nucleotides are TGTGCCTGGGCGGACTTTTATAGCTACACCTTC. Translating it yields CAWADFYSYTF.

V usage is TRBV6-7 and J usage is TRBJ2-1; no clear D gene. TRBV6-7 is recorded as an ORF, its role being uncertain. Trimming removed 8 bases from V and 4 bases from J, with 6 bases in between. This CDR3 spans 11 amino acids. CDR3 amino acids: CASLSYNEQFF. The CDR3 DNA sequence: TGTGCCAGCCTTTCGTACAATGAGCAGTTCTTC.

V usage is TRBV6-1 and J usage is TRBJ1-2, with 9 bases identical to TRBD1. With V trimmed by 0 bases and J by 5 bases, 4 bases remained unmatched. The CDR3 spans 15 residues. Germline values: CDR1 MNHNS, CDR2 SASEGT. Here the CDR3 reads CASSEAGTGFYGYTF. The CDR3 nucleotides are TGTGCCAGCAGTGAAGCCGGGACAGGGTTTTATGGCTACACCTTC.

The gene calls are TRBV27 and TRBJ2-6, with 8 positions matching TRBD1. V was clipped by 9 bases and J by 3 bases; unmatched bases: 10. This CDR3 has 16 residues. Germline assignment: CDR1 MNHEY and CDR2 SMNVEV (reference sequence). For the CDR3, the DNA is TGTGCCAGGAACTCAGGGGGCGGTAGTGGGGCCAACGTCCTGACTTTC. This gives the protein CARNSGGGSGANVLTF.

The gene calls are TRBV5-4 and TRBJ2-7; TRBD2 is a possible D gene (6 bases). Germline loops: CDR1 SGHNT, CDR2 YYREEE (reference sequence). The CDR3 is made up of 14 amino acids. The germline V and J ends were trimmed by 5 bases and 7 bases, with 19 bases remaining between them. CDR3 nucleotides: TGTGCCAGCAGACCCGCGGGGCCAGGGCTTGAGCAGTACTTC. This sequence encodes CASRPAGPGLEQYF.

The J gene is TRBJ1-1, the V gene TRBV18; the match to TRBD1 covers 7 bases. The CDR3 is 16 residues long. J gave up 5 bases and V 6 bases, and 15 bases lay outside the gene matches. CDR1 KGHSH and CDR2 LQKENI come from the germline V gene. CDR3 bases: TGTGCCAGCTCGCTACAGGGGTTCCCTGGCGGGACTGAAGCTTTCTTT. As protein: CASSLQGFPGGTEAFF.

This sequence joins TRBV9 and TRBJ1-4; TRBD1 is a possible D gene (5 bases). CDR1 and CDR2 from the germline V gene are SGDLS and YYNGEE. There are 14 residues in the CDR3. Deletions cut 1 base from V and 4 bases from J, with 8 bases between. The CDR3 here is CASSVQGGNEKLFF. The CDR3 DNA sequence: TGTGCCAGCAGCGTACAGGGAGGTAATGAAAAACTGTTTTTT.